A selection of T cell receptor beta chains follows, all from one sample in a study of blood T cell repertoires in COVID-19. Generated by immunoSEQ multiplex PCR, the TCRdb table keeps only in-frame clones and is missing some. Among some 44,000 clones listed, around 92% were seen once. What was sequenced was peripheral blood. Receptors originate from a human donor in a cohort sampled during active COVID-19. The CDR3 runs from the conserved cysteine through the conserved F or W. A D gene is named only where the DNA matches it firmly. Part of the rows lack a size; the others show once, few, many or a class for expanded clones.

J: TRBJ2-7; size: -; D: TRBD2; V: TRBV3-1/TRBV3-2; DNA: TGTGCCAGCAGCCCAGCCGGGGGGGGGCAAGAGCAGTACTTC; CDR3: CASSPAGGGQEQYF
J: TRBJ1-2; size: -; D: -; V: TRBV5-1; DNA: TGCGCCAGCAGCCCCCTGGACAGCGGCTACACCTTC; CDR3: CASSPLDSGYTF
J: TRBJ1-2; size: -; D: -; V: TRBV4-3; DNA: TGCGCCAGCAGCCAATTACAGGGTGGGGGCTACACCTTC; CDR3: CASSQLQGGGYTF
J: TRBJ2-3; size: -; D: TRBD1; V: TRBV5-6; DNA: TGTGCCAGCAGCTTGGTCGGGACAGTCGTAAGCACAGATACGCAGTATTTT; CDR3: CASSLVGTVVSTDTQYF
J: TRBJ1-2; size: -; D: -; V: TRBV6-5; DNA: TGTGCCACCAGGGGAGAAGGGATGAACTATGGCTACACCTTC; CDR3: CATRGEGMNYGYTF
J: TRBJ2-1; size: few; D: -; V: TRBV11-2; DNA: TGTGCCAGCAGCTTAGCCGGGAGTATTGAGCAGTTCTTC; CDR3: CASSLAGSIEQFF
J: TRBJ2-7; size: -; D: -; V: TRBV29-1; DNA: TGCAGCGTTGACGAAGCAGGGACCTACGAGCAGTACTTC; CDR3: CSVDEAGTYEQYF
J: TRBJ2-3; size: -; D: TRBD1; V: TRBV10-3; DNA: TGTGCCATCAGCGACAGGGCCCAAACAGATACGCAGTATTTT; CDR3: CAISDRAQTDTQYF
J: TRBJ2-1; size: -; D: TRBD2; V: TRBV3-1/TRBV3-2; DNA: TGTGCCAGCAGCCAAGTGGGCGGGAGGTCCTACAATGAGCAGTTCTTC; CDR3: CASSQVGGRSYNEQFF
J: TRBJ2-5; size: -; D: TRBD2; V: TRBV19; DNA: TGTGCCAGTAGTATAGATCGTCTAGCGGGGGAGGAGACCCAGTACTTC; CDR3: CASSIDRLAGEETQYF
J: TRBJ2-3; size: -; D: TRBD2; V: TRBV9; DNA: TGTGCCAGCAGCGTCCTAGCGGGAGGGTTAGATACGCAGTATTTT; CDR3: CASSVLAGGLDTQYF
J: TRBJ1-6; size: -; D: TRBD1; V: TRBV6-6; DNA: TGTGCCAGCAGGCGGGACAGCGACAATAATTCACCCCTCCACTTT; CDR3: CASRRDSDNNSPLHF
J: TRBJ2-5; size: -; D: TRBD1; V: TRBV15; DNA: TGTGCCACCAGCAGAGTTTACAGGGGACAAGAGACCCAGTACTTC; CDR3: CATSRVYRGQETQYF
J: TRBJ2-7; size: -; D: TRBD2; V: TRBV9; DNA: TGTGCCAGCAGCCCCCACCCGGCGGGTTCGGGAGGGTACGAGCAGTACTTC; CDR3: CASSPHPAGSGGYEQYF
J: TRBJ2-3; size: -; D: -; V: TRBV4-2; DNA: TGTGCCAGCAGCCAAGGTTGGCCTAGGTCAGCAGATACGCAGTATTTT; CDR3: CASSQGWPRSADTQYF
J: TRBJ2-1; size: -; D: TRBD2; V: TRBV2; DNA: TGTGCCAGCAGTAGCGGGAGGGCCAATGAGCAGTTCTTC; CDR3: CASSSGRANEQFF
J: TRBJ2-2; size: -; D: -; V: TRBV5-4; DNA: TGTGCCAGCAGCTTGAGGACAATACTCGCGAGCACCGGGGAGCTGTTTTTT; CDR3: CASSLRTILASTGELFF
J: TRBJ1-6; size: -; D: TRBD1; V: TRBV3-1/TRBV3-2; DNA: TGTGCCAGCAGCCAAGAGTCCAGGTGGTACAGGGGGAGCTCCTATAATTCACCCCTCCACTTT; CDR3: CASSQESRWYRGSSYNSPLHF